The TCR beta chain described here comes from a study of cytomegalovirus exposure and HLA in healthy donors. Study observations and caveats: The study recorded about 150 TCR beta chains that were cytomegalovirus-associated. Cytomegalovirus status was reportedly diagnosed by the classifier with high specificity and sensitivity.

With 2 bases removed from V and 8 bases from J, the gap between germline ends came to 15 bases. This CDR3 spans 14 amino acids. In germline, CDR1 is LGHNA, CDR2 YSLEER. The assay was immunoSEQ multiplex PCR, and TCRdb's table has in-frame clones only and misses some. The sample contains around 220,000 clones, approximately 80% of which appear only once. Of note for this clone: Its matching antigen is unknown.

The source material was PBMCs. The chain links TRBV4-3 to TRBJ1-2; unclear D gene. This receptor was obtained from a woman in her 30s in good health and CMV-seropositive. The CDR3 sequence is CASSQNPGPYGYTF. The CDR3 nucleotides are TGCGCCAGCAGCCAAAATCCAGGTCCGTACGGCTACACCTTC.